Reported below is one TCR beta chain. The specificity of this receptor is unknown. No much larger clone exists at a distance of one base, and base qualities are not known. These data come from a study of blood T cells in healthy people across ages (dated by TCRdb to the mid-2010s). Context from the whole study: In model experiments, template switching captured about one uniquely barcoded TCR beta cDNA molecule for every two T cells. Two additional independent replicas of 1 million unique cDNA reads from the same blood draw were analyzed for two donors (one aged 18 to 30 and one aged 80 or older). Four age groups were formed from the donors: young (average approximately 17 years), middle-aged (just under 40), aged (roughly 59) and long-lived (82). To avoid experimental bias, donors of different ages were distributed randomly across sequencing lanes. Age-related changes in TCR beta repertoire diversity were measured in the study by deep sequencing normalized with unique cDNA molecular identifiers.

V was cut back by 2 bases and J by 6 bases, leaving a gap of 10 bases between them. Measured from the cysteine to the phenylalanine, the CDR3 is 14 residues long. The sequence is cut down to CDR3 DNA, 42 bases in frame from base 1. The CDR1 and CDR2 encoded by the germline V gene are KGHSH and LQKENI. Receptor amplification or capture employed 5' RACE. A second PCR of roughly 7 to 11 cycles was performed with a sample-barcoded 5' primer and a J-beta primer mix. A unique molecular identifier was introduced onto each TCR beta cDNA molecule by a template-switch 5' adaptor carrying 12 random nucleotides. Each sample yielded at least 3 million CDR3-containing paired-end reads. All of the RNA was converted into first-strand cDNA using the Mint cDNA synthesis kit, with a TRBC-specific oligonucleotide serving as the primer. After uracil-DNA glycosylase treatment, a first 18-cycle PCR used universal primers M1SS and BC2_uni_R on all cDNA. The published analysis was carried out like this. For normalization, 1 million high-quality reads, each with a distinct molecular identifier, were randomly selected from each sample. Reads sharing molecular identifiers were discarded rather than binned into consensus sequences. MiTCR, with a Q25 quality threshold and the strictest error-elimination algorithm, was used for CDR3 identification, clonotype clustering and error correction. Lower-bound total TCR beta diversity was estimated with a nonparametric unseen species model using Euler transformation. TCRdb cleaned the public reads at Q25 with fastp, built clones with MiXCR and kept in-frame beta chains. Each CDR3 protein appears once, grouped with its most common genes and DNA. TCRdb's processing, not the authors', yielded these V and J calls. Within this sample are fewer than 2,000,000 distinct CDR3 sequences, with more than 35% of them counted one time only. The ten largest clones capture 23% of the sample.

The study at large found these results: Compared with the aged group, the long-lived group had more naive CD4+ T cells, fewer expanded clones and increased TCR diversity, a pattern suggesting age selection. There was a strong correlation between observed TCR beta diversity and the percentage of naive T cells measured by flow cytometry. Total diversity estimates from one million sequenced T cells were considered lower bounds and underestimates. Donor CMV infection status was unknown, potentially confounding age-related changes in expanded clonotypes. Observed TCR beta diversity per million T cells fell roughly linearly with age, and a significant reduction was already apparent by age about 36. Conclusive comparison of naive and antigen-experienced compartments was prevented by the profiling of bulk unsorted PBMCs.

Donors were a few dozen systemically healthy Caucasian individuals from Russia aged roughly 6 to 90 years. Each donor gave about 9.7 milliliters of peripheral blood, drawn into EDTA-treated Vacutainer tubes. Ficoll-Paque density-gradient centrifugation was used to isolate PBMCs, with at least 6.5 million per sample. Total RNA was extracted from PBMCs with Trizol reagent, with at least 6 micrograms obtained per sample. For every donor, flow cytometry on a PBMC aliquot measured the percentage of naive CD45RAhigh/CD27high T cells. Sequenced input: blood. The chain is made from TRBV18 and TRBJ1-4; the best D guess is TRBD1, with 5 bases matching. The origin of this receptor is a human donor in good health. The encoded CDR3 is CASSPEKGYEKLFF. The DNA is TGTGCCAGCTCACCAGAGAAGGGGTATGAAAAACTGTTTTTT. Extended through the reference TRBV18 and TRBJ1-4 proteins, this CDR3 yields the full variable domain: NAGVMQNPRHLVRRRGQEARLRCSPMKGHSHVYWYRQLPEEGLKFMVYLQKENIIDESGMPKERFSAEFPKEGPSILRIQQVVRGDSAAYFCASSPEKGYEKLFFGSGTQLSVL.